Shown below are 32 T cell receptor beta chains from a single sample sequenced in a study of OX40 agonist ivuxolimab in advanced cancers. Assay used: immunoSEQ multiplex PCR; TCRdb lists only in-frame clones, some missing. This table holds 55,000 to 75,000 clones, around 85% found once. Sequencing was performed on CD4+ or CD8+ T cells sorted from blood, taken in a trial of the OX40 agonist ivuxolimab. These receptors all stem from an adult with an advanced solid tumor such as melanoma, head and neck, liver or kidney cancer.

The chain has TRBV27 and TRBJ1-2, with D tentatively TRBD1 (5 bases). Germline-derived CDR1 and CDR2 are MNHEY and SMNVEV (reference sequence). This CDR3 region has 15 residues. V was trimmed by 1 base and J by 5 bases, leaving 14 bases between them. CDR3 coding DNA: TGTGCCAGCAGTTTATTCGGGGGAATCGAGTATGGCTACACCTTC. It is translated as CASSLFGGIEYGYTF.

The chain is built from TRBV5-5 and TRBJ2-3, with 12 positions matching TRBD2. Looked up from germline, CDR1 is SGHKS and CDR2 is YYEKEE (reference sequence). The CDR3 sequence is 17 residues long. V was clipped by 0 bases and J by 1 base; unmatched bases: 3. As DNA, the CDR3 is TGTGCCAGCAGCTTGGAGTCTAGCGGGGGGGGCACAGATACGCAGTATTTT. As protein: CASSLESSGGGTDTQYF.

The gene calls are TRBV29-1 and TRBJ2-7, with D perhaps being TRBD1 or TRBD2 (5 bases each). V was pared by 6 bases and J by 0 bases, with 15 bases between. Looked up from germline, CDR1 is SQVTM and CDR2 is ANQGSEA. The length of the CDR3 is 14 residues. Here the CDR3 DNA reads TGCAGCGTCTCCACCGGGGCACGCTCCTACGAGCAGTACTTC. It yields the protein CSVSTGARSYEQYF.

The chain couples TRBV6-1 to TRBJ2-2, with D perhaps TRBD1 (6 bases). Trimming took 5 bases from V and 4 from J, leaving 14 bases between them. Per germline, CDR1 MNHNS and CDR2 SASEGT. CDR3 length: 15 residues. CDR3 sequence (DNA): TGTGCCAGCAGTCCCAACAGGGCTACCACCGGGGAGCTGTTTTTT. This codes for CASSPNRATTGELFF.

In DNA, the CDR3 is TGCAGCGTGACGGGGCATTTGAACACTGAAGCTTTCTTT. This codes for CSVTGHLNTEAFF. J is TRBJ1-1 and V is TRBV29-1, with D possibly matching TRBD1 (5 bases). Trimming cost V 6 bases and J 0 bases, with 11 bases left between them. Germline CDR1 SQVTM, CDR2 ANQGSEA. The CDR3 runs 13 residues.

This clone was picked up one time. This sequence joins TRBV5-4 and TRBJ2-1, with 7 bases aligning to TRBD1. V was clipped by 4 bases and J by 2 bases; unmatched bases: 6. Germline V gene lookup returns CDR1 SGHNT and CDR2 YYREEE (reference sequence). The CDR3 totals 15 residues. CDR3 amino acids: CASSQGQTPYNEQFF. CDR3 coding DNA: TGTGCCAGCAGCCAGGGACAGACGCCCTACAATGAGCAGTTCTTC.

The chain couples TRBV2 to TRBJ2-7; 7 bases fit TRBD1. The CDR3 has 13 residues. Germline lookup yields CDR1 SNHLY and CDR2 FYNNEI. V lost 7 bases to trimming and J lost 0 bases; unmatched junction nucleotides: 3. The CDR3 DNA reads TGTGCCAGCACGGGACAGTTCTCCTACGAGCAGTACTTC. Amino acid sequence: CASTGQFSYEQYF.

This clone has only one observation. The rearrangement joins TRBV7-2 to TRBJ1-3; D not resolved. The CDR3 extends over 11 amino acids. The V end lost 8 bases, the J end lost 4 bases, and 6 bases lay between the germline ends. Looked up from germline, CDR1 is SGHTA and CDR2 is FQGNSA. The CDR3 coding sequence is TGTGCCAGCGCTACAGGAAACACCATATATTTT. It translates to CASATGNTIYF.

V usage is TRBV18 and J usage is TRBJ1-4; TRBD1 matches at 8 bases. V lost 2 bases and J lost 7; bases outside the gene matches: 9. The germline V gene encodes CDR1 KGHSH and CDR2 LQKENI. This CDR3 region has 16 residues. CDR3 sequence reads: CASSPMTDRAGEKLFF. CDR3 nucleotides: TGTGCCAGCTCACCAATGACGGACAGGGCGGGTGAAAAACTGTTTTTT.

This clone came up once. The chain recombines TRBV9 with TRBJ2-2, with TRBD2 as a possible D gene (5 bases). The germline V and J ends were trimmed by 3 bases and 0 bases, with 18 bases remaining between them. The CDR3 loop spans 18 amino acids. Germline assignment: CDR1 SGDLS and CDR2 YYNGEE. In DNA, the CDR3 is TGTGCCAGCAGCGCCCACTTACTAGGACCCGCGAACACCGGGGAGCTGTTTTTT. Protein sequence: CASSAHLLGPANTGELFF.

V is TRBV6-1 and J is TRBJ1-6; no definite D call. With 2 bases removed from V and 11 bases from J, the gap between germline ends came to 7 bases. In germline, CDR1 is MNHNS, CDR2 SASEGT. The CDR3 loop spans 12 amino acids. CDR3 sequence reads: CASSERYPPLHF. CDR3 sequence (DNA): TGTGCCAGCAGTGAAAGGTATCCACCCCTCCACTTT.

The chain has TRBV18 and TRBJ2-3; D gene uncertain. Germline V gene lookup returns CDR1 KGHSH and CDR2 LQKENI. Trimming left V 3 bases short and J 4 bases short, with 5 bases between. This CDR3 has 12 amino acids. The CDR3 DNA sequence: TGTGCCAGCTCACCGGGTGCAGATACGCAGTATTTT. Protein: CASSPGADTQYF.

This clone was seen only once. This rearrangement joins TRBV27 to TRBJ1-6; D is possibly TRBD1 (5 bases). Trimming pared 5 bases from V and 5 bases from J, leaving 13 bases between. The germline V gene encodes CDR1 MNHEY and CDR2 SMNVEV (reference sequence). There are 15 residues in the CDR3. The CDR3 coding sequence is TGTGCCAGCAGTCTTCGGACAAACCATAATTCACCCCTCCACTTT. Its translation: CASSLRTNHNSPLHF.

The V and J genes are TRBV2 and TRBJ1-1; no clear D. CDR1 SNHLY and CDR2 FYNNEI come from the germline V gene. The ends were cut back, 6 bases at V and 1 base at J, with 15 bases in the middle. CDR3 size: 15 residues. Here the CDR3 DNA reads TGTGCCAGCAGCGCCCTCGGGTTGACGAACACTGAAGCTTTCTTT. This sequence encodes CASSALGLTNTEAFF.

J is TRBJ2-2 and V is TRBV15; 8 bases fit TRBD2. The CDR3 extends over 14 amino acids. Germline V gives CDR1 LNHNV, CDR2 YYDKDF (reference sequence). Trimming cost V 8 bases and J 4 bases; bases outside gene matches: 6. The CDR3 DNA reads TGTGCCACCCGGGGGGGCATATTCACCGGGGAGCTGTTTTTT. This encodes CATRGGIFTGELFF.

The CDR3 reads CASSETSLEQYF. CDR3 coding DNA: TGTGCCAGCAGTGAAACTAGTCTCGAGCAGTACTTC. The V and J genes are TRBV6-1 and TRBJ2-7; D is possibly TRBD2 (5 bases). The V end was cut by 2 bases, the J end by 6 bases, with 8 bases between. The length of the CDR3 is 12 residues. Germline values: CDR1 MNHNS, CDR2 SASEGT.

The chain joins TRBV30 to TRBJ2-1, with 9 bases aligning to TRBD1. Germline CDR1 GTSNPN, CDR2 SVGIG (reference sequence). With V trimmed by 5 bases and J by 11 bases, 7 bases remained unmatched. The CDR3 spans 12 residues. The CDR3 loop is CAWCGTGFQQFF. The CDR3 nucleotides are TGTGCCTGGTGCGGGACAGGGTTTCAGCAGTTCTTC.

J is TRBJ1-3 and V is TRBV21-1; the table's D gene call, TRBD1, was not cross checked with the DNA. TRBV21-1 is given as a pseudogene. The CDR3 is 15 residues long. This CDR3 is CATDKRGKSGNTIYF. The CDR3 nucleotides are TGTGCCACCGACAAAAGGGGGAAATCTGGAAACACCATATATTTT.

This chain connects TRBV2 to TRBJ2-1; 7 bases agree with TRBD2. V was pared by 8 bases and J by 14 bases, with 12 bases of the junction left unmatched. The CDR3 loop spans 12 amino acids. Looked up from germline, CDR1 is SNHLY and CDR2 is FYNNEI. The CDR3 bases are TGTGCCAGCCGAGGGGAGGGGCCGGCGAAGTTCTTC. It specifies CASRGEGPAKFF.

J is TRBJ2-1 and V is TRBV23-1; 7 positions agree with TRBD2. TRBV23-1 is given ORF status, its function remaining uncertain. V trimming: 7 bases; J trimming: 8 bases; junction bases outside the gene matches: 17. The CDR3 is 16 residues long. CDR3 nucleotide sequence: TGCGCCAGCACCCCAGGCAACGGCGGGGGTTGCTATGAGCAGTTCTTC. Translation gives CASTPGNGGGCYEQFF.

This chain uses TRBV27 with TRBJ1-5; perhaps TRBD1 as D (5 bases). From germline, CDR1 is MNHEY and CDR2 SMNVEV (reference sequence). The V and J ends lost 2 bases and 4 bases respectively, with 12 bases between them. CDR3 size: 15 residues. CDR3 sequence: CASSLLGVGNQPQHF. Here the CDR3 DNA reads TGTGCCAGCAGTTTACTAGGGGTCGGAAATCAGCCCCAGCATTTT.

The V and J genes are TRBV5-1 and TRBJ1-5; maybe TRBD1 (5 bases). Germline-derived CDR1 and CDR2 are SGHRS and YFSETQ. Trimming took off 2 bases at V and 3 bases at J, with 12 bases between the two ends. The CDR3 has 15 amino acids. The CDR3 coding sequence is TGCGCCAGCAGCTTTCTCCCGGGGGACAATCAGCCCCAGCATTTT. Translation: CASSFLPGDNQPQHF.

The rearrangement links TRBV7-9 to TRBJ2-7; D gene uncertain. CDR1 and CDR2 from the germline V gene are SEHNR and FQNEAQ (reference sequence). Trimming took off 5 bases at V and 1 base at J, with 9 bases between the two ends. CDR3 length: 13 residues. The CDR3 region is CASSPPESYEQYF. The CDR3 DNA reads TGTGCCAGCAGCCCGCCCGAGTCCTACGAGCAGTACTTC.

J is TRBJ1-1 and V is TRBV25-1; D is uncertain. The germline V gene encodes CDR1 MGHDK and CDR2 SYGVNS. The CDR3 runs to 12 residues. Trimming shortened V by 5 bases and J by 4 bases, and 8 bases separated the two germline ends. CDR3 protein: CASSRLGTEAFF. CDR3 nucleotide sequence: TGTGCCAGCAGTCGACTGGGCACTGAAGCTTTCTTT.

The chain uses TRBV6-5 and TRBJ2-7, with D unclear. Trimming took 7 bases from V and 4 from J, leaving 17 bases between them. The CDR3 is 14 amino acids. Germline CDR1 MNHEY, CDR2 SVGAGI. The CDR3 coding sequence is TGTGCCAGCATCTCCGGGTCCCAAAAGTACGAGCAGTACTTC. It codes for CASISGSQKYEQYF.

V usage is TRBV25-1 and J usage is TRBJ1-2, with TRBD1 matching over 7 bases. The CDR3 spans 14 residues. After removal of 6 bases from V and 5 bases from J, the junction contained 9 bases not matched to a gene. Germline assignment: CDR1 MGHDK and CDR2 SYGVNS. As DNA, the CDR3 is TGTGCCAGCAGGAATACCGGGACAGAGTATGGCTACACCTTC. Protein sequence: CASRNTGTEYGYTF.

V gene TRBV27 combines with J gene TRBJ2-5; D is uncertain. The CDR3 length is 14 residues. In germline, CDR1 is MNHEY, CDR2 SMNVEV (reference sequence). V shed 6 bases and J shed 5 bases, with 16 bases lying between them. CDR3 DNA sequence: TGTGCCAGCAGCCGGAGAGGTAGCAGGGAGACCCAGTACTTC. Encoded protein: CASSRRGSRETQYF.

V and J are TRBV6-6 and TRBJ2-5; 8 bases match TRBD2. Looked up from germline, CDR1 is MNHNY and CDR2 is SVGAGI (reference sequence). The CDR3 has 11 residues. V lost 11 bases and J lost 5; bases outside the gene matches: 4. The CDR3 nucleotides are TGTGCCTCGTCGGGGGGGGAGACCCAGTACTTC. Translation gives CASSGGETQYF.

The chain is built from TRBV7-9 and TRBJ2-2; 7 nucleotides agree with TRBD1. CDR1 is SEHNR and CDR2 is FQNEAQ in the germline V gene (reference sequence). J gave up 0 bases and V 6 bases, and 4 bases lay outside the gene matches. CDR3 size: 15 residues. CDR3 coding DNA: TGTGCCAGCAGAGCCGGGACAGCGAACACCGGGGAGCTGTTTTTT. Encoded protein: CASRAGTANTGELFF.

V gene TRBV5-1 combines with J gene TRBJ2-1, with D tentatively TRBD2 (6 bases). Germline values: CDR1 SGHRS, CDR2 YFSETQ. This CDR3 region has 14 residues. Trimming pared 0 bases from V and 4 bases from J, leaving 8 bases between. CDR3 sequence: CASSLGSGYNEQFF. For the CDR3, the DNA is TGCGCCAGCAGCTTGGGTAGCGGTTACAATGAGCAGTTCTTC.

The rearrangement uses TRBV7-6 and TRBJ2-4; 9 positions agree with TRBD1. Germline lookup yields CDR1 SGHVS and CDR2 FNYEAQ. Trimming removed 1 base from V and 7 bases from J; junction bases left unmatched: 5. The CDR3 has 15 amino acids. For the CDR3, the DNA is TGTGCCAGCAGCTTAGACAGGGGGCGAGGGAACATTCAGTACTTC. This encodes CASSLDRGRGNIQYF.

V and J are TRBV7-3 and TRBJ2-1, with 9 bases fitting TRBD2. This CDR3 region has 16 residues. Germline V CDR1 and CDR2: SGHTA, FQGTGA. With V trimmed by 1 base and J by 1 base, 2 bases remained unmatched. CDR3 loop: CASSLSSGGSYNEQFF. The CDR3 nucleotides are TGTGCCAGCAGCTTAAGTAGCGGGGGATCCTACAATGAGCAGTTCTTC.